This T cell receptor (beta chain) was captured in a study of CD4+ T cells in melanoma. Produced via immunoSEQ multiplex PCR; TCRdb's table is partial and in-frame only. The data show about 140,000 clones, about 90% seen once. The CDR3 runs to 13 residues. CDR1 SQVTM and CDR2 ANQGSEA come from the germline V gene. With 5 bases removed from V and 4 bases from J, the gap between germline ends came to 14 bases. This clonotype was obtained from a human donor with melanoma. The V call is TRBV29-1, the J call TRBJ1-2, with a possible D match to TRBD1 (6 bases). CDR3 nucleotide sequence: TGCAGCGTTACAGGGCATCGGTCCTATGGCTACACCTTC. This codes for CSVTGHRSYGYTF.